The 29 T cell receptor beta chains given below trace back to one sample, sequenced in a study of T-cell memory formation after mild COVID-19. TCRdb recomputed calls from the 5' RACE reads with MiXCR, one row per CDR3 protein. The table lists under 450,000 distinct CDR3 sequences, about 25% of them singletons. The sample taken for sequencing was PBMCs or a T cell subset sorted from them (not recorded which). Every receptor here comes from an adult woman who had mild COVID-19 (a few samples of this study predate the infection). Cell type and time point are not known.

V gene TRBV5-1 combines with J gene TRBJ2-7; D not resolved. Trimming cost V 0 bases and J 7 bases, with 17 bases left between them. Germline V CDR1 and CDR2: SGHRS, YFSETQ. The CDR3 sequence is 15 residues long. In DNA, the CDR3 is TGCGCCAGCAGCTTGGAAACTGGACGTGTAGGGGAGCAGTACTTC. This codes for CASSLETGRVGEQYF.

This clonotype was seen more than once but under ten times. The chain is built from TRBV24-1 and TRBJ2-5; maybe TRBD1 (6 bases). The CDR3 is 15 amino acids. V dropped 5 bases and J dropped 3 bases, with 15 bases sitting between them. Germline loops: CDR1 KGHDR, CDR2 SFDVKD. CDR3 sequence: CATSALQAGEETQYF. The CDR3 DNA reads TGTGCCACCAGTGCCCTTCAGGCAGGGGAAGAGACCCAGTACTTC.

The V call is TRBV20-1, the J call TRBJ1-2; maybe TRBD1 (6 bases). Germline assignment: CDR1 DFQATT and CDR2 SNEGSKA (reference sequence). Trimming removed 2 bases from V and 4 bases from J, with 11 bases in between. The CDR3 totals 13 residues. CDR3 residues: CSARTGSIYGYTF. CDR3 DNA sequence: TGCAGTGCTAGAACAGGGTCTATCTATGGCTACACCTTC.

The chain links TRBV27 to TRBJ2-1; 16 bases match TRBD2. CDR3 size: 16 residues. Trimming at V came to 5 bases and at J to 7 bases, leaving 5 bases not matched to a gene. The germline gives CDR1 MNHEY, CDR2 SMNVEV (reference sequence). CDR3 sequence: CASSLGTSGRGNEQFF. In nucleotides, the CDR3 is TGTGCCAGCAGTCTAGGGACTAGCGGGAGGGGTAATGAGCAGTTCTTC.

In this sample, this clonotype turned up a few times. The chain joins TRBV5-1 to TRBJ1-1; 7 bases agree with TRBD1. The germline gives CDR1 SGHRS, CDR2 YFSETQ. V lost 4 bases, J lost 0 bases, and 3 bases stayed unmatched. The CDR3 sequence is 14 residues long. This CDR3 is CASSQGDLNTEAFF. The CDR3 DNA reads TGCGCCAGCAGCCAGGGGGATCTGAACACTGAAGCTTTCTTT.

The chain has TRBV4-3 and TRBJ2-3; possible D gene TRBD2, 5 bases. Trimming pared 2 bases from V and 0 bases from J, leaving 15 bases between. Germline V lookup: CDR1 LGHNA, CDR2 YSLEER. The CDR3 sequence is 17 residues long. The CDR3 reads CASSQSSASGSTDTQYF. The CDR3 DNA follows: TGCGCCAGCAGCCAAAGTAGCGCAAGCGGTAGCACAGATACGCAGTATTTT.

This chain connects TRBV20-1 to TRBJ2-7, with D tentatively TRBD1 (6 bases). V was trimmed by 3 bases and J by 3 bases, leaving 9 bases between them. The CDR3 has 12 residues. From germline, CDR1 is DFQATT and CDR2 SNEGSKA (reference sequence). CDR3 in DNA: TGCAGTGCTAGGGGACACGGCTACGAGCAGTACTTC. Residues: CSARGHGYEQYF.

This chain uses TRBV12-1 with TRBJ2-1; TRBD2, the table's D call, was not compared with the DNA. TRBV12-1 is a recognized pseudogene. The length of the CDR3 is 17 residues. CDR3 in amino acids: CASSSPAGTSENNEQFF. CDR3 bases: TGTGCCAGCAGCTCACCAGCCGGGACTAGCGAAAACAATGAGCAGTTCTTC.

This clonotype was counted between two and nine times. The chain is built from TRBV27 and TRBJ2-2, with D possibly matching TRBD2 (6 bases). The CDR3 runs 15 residues. Germline CDR1 is MNHEY and CDR2 is SMNVEV (reference sequence). V was pared by 2 bases and J by 0 bases, with 7 bases between. DNA of the CDR3: TGTGCCAGCAGTTTACCGGGGGCGAACACCGGGGAGCTGTTTTTT. It is translated as CASSLPGANTGELFF.

The chain joins TRBV29-1 to TRBJ1-1; no reliable D call. The CDR3 is made up of 15 amino acids. CDR1 is SQVTM, CDR2 ANQGSEA, per germline. V lost 1 base and J lost 1, with 13 bases in between. The CDR3 loop reads CSVEGTPKGNTEAFF. As DNA, the CDR3 is TGCAGCGTTGAAGGGACTCCCAAGGGGAACACTGAAGCTTTCTTT.

The chain carries TRBV9 and TRBJ2-5; 7 bases fit TRBD2. Germline CDR1 is SGDLS and CDR2 is YYNGEE. J gave up 0 bases and V 6 bases, and 8 bases lay outside the gene matches. This CDR3 region has 15 residues. The CDR3 region is CASTLSGRDQETQYF. DNA of the CDR3: TGTGCCAGCACCCTTAGCGGGCGGGACCAAGAGACCCAGTACTTC.

The chain couples TRBV4-1 to TRBJ2-3; the match to TRBD1 covers 9 bases. CDR1 and CDR2 (germline): MGHRA, YSYEKL. With 7 bases clipped from V and 0 bases from J, the junction kept 8 bases outside the gene matches. The CDR3 extends over 16 amino acids. DNA for the CDR3: TGCGCCAGCACCAAGACAGGGGGAAAGAGCACAGATACGCAGTATTTT. Encoded protein: CASTKTGGKSTDTQYF.

This clonotype was seen a few times. The chain joins TRBV29-1 to TRBJ2-7; the match to TRBD2 covers 14 bases. The CDR3 length is 14 residues. J was trimmed by 6 bases and V by 4 bases; bases with no gene match: 5. In germline, CDR1 is SQVTM, CDR2 ANQGSEA. DNA for the CDR3: TGCAGCGTTGGGACTAGCGGGAGGCTAGGCGAGCAGTACTTC. Its protein is CSVGTSGRLGEQYF.

This sequence joins TRBV4-3 and TRBJ1-1; weak D call: TRBD1 (6 bases). Germline V gene sequence: CDR1 LGHNA, CDR2 YSLEER. Trimming shortened V by 0 bases and J by 3 bases, and 20 bases separated the two germline ends. The CDR3 length is 18 residues. CDR3 region: CASSQDRDGGRAYTEAFF. The CDR3 coding sequence is TGCGCCAGCAGCCAAGATAGAGATGGGGGCAGGGCTTACACTGAAGCTTTCTTT.

The CDR3: CASSQGVYGTANYGYTF. The CDR3 DNA is TGTGCCAGCAGCCAAGGTGTTTACGGGACAGCTAACTATGGCTACACCTTC. The chain couples TRBV14 to TRBJ1-2; the match to TRBD1 covers 7 bases. The CDR3 spans 17 residues. V lost 1 base to trimming and J lost 0 bases; unmatched junction nucleotides: 8. Germline assignment: CDR1 SGHDN and CDR2 FVKESK.

V gene TRBV4-1 combines with J gene TRBJ2-2; D is perhaps TRBD1 or TRBD2 (7 bases each). Trimming removed 6 bases at V and 6 bases at J, with 14 bases between. CDR1 and CDR2 from the germline V gene are MGHRA and YSYEKL. The CDR3 extends over 14 amino acids. The CDR3 nucleotides read TGCGCCAGCAGGCTCCCAGGGGGGGCCGGGGAGCTGTTTTTT. Protein: CASRLPGGAGELFF.

The chain has TRBV5-1 and TRBJ2-7; 10 bases are shared with TRBD1. Germline V lookup: CDR1 SGHRS, CDR2 YFSETQ. The length of the CDR3 is 14 residues. Trimming took 4 bases from V and 2 from J; bases not matched to a gene: 3. CDR3 nucleotides: TGCGCCAGCAGCAGGGACAGGGGAACCTACGAGCAGTACTTC. Residues: CASSRDRGTYEQYF.

This clonotype came up a few times. The V and J genes are TRBV7-9 and TRBJ1-1; D gene ambiguous. The CDR3 runs to 14 residues. Germline V lookup: CDR1 SEHNR, CDR2 FQNEAQ (reference sequence). The V end lost 6 bases, the J end lost 4 bases, and 15 bases lay between the germline ends. The CDR3 DNA is TGTGCCAGCAGTTACGGGCCCAGGAGCACTGAAGCTTTCTTT. Translating gives CASSYGPRSTEAFF.

This rearrangement joins TRBV4-1 to TRBJ1-1; D is perhaps TRBD1 (5 bases). Germline lookup yields CDR1 MGHRA and CDR2 YSYEKL. Between the trimmed V and J ends, which lost 0 bases and 6 bases, there was a span of 14 bases. This CDR3 is 15 amino acids long. The DNA for the CDR3 is TGCGCCAGCAGCCAAGACAGGGCCCCCAAGTCTGAAGCTTTCTTT. As protein: CASSQDRAPKSEAFF.

The chain recombines TRBV7-8 with TRBJ2-7; perhaps TRBD2 as D (5 bases). Germline V gene sequence: CDR1 SGHVS, CDR2 FQNEAQ. The CDR3 runs to 16 residues. Trimming shortened V by 0 bases and J by 3 bases, and 15 bases separated the two germline ends. The CDR3 DNA is TGTGCCAGCAGCTTAGCGGGCTCGGGATTCGACTACGAGCAGTACTTC. Translating it yields CASSLAGSGFDYEQYF. Full variable domain (outside the CDR3, taken from reference TRBV7-8 and TRBJ2-7): GAGVSQSPRYKVAKRGQDVALRCDPISGHVSLFWYQQALGQGPEFLTYFQNEAQLDKSGLPSDRFFAERPEGSVSTLKIQRTQQEDSAVYLCASSLAGSGFDYEQYFGPGTRLTVT.

This clonotype is a singleton in its sample. The chain is built from TRBV4-1 and TRBJ2-7; the match to TRBD1 covers 7 bases. V shed 4 bases and J 0 bases; nucleotides not matched to a gene: 12. This CDR3 region has 17 residues. Germline CDR1 MGHRA, CDR2 YSYEKL. The CDR3 protein is CASSRSSTGLSSYEQYF. Written as DNA, the CDR3 is TGCGCCAGCAGCCGTTCGTCGACAGGGCTCAGCTCCTACGAGCAGTACTTC.

The chain is built from TRBV27 and TRBJ2-7; TRBD1 matches at 7 bases. V trimming: 3 bases; J trimming: 2 bases; junction bases outside the gene matches: 4. Germline-derived CDR1 and CDR2 are MNHEY and SMNVEV (reference sequence). This CDR3 contains 14 residues. Written as DNA, the CDR3 is TGTGCCAGCAGTTTTTCCGGGACAGCCTACGAGCAGTACTTC. This gives the protein CASSFSGTAYEQYF.

This clonotype was counted only a few times. The J gene is TRBJ2-7, the V gene TRBV5-6, with D perhaps TRBD1 (6 bases). Germline CDR1 and CDR2: SGHDT and YYEEEE. CDR3 length: 14 residues. V was cut by 0 bases and J by 6 bases, with 13 bases left in between. As DNA, the CDR3 is TGTGCCAGCAGCTTGGTCCCAACAGGGACCGAGCAGTACTTC. The encoded protein is CASSLVPTGTEQYF.

J is TRBJ2-1 and V is TRBV4-2, with D perhaps assigned TRBD1 or TRBD2 (5 bases each). The CDR3 has 13 residues. The V gene's germline CDR1 is LGHNA and CDR2 YNFKEQ. The germline V and J ends were trimmed by 0 bases and 15 bases, with 15 bases remaining between them. The CDR3 loop is CASSQEKGTGRFF. The CDR3 DNA reads TGTGCCAGCAGCCAAGAGAAGGGGACCGGTCGGTTCTTC.

This rearrangement joins TRBV12-3 or TRBV12-4 to TRBJ2-5; D is unclear. The CDR3 has 12 residues. Trimming took 7 bases from V and 8 from J, leaving 14 bases between them. The CDR3 nucleotides are TGTGCCAGCACCCCCACGAGGAGAACCCAGTACTTC. It encodes CASTPTRRTQYF.

The chain carries TRBV4-1 and TRBJ2-1; D remains unclear. Germline values: CDR1 MGHRA, CDR2 YSYEKL. V was cut by 0 bases and J by 10 bases, with 7 bases left in between. This CDR3 is 12 amino acids long. This CDR3 reads CASSQDHSEQFF. CDR3 bases: TGCGCCAGCAGCCAAGATCACTCGGAGCAGTTCTTC.

The chain employs TRBV12-3 or TRBV12-4 and TRBJ1-2, with D possibly matching TRBD1 (6 bases). The CDR3 runs to 14 residues. V was clipped by 7 bases and J by 6 bases, with 18 bases between them. The CDR3 region has the DNA TGTGCCAGCACCCCCGTGGGGGGGCGTAATGGCTACACCTTC. Translated, it gives CASTPVGGRNGYTF.

The V call is TRBV27, the J call TRBJ2-6, with 14 bases matching TRBD2. The CDR3 spans 18 residues. Unmatched junction bases numbered 3, after V lost 5 bases and J lost 0 bases. Germline CDR1 reads MNHEY; CDR2 reads SMNVEV (reference sequence). The CDR3 sequence: CASSRTSGGLSGANVLTF. CDR3 bases: TGTGCCAGCAGTCGGACTAGCGGGGGGCTCTCTGGGGCCAACGTCCTGACTTTC.

V and J are TRBV7-2 and TRBJ2-3; 8 nucleotides agree with TRBD1. The ends lost 3 bases at V and 2 bases at J; junction bases unmatched: 4. The CDR3 runs to 15 residues. CDR1 is SGHTA and CDR2 is FQGNSA in the germline V gene. The CDR3 DNA sequence: TGTGCCAGCAGCTTGACAGGGGCCTTCACAGATACGCAGTATTTT. This translates into CASSLTGAFTDTQYF. The whole variable domain, remainder taken from reference TRBV7-2 and TRBJ2-3, is GAGVSQSPSNKVTEKGKDVELRCDPISGHTALYWYRQSLGQGLEFLIYFQGNSAPDKSGLPSDRFSAERTGGSVSTLTIQRTQQEDSAVYLCASSLTGAFTDTQYFGPGTRLTVL.